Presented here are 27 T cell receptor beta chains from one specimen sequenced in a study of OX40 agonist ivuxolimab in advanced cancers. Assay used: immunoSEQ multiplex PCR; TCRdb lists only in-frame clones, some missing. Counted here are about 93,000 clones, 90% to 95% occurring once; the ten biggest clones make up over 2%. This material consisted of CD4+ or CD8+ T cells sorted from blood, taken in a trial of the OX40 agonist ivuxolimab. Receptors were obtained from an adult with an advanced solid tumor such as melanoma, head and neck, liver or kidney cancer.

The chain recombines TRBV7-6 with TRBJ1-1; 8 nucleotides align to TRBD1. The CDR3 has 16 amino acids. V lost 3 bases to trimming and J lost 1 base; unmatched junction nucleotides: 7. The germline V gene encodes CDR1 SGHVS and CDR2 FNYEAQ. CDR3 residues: CASSLTGVEENTEAFF. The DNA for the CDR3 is TGTGCCAGCAGCTTGACAGGGGTTGAAGAGAACACTGAAGCTTTCTTT. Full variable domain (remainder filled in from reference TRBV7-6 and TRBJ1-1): GAGVSQSPRYKVTKRGQDVALRCDPISGHVSLYWYRQALGQGPEFLTYFNYEAQQDKSGLPNDRFSAERPEGSISTLTIQRTEQRDSAMYRCASSLTGVEENTEAFFGQGTRLTVV.

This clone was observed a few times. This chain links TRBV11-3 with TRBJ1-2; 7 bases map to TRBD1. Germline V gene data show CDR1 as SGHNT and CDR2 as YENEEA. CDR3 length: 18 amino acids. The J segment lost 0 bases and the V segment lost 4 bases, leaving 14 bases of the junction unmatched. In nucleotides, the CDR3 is TGTGCCAGCAGCTCCCCGGACAGGTCGACCGCAACTAACTATGGCTACACCTTC. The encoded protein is CASSSPDRSTATNYGYTF.

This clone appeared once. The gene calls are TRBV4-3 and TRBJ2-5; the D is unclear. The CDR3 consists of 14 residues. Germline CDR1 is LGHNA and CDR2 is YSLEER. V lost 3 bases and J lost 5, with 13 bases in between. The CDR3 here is CASSQGAGRETQYF. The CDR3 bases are TGCGCCAGCAGCCAGGGCGCAGGAAGGGAGACCCAGTACTTC.

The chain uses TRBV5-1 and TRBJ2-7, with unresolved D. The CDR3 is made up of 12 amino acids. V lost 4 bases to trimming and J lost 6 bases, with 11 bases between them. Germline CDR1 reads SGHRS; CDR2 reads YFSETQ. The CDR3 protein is CASSPGYGEQYF. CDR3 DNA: TGCGCCAGCAGCCCCGGGTATGGCGAGCAGTACTTC.

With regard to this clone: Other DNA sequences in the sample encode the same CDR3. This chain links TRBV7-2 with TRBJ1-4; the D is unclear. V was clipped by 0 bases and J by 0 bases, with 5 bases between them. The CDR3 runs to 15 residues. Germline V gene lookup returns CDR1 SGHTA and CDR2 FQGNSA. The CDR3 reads CASSLAPATNEKLFF. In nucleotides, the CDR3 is TGTGCCAGCAGCTTAGCTCCAGCAACTAATGAAAAACTGTTTTTT.

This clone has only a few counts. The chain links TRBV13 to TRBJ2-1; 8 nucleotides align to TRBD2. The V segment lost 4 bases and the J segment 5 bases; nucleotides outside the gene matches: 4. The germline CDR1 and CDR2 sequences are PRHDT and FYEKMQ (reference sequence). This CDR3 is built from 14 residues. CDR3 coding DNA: TGTGCCAGCAGCTACAGCGGGAGCAACAATGAGCAGTTCTTC. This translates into CASSYSGSNNEQFF.

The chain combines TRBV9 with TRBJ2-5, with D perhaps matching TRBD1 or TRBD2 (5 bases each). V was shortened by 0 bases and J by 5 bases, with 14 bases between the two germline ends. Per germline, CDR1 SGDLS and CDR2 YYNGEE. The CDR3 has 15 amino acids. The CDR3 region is CASSVGGGLGETQYF. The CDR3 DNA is TGTGCCAGCAGCGTAGGTGGGGGTCTGGGGGAGACCCAGTACTTC.

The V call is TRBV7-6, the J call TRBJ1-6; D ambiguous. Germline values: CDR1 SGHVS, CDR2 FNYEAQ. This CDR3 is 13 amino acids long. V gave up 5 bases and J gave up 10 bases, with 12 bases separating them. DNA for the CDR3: TGTGCCAGCAGCCCACTCATTGAATCACCCCTCCACTTT. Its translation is CASSPLIESPLHF.

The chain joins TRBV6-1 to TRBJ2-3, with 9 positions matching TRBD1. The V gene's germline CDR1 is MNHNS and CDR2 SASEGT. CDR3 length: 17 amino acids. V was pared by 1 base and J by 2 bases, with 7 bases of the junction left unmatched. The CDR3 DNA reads TGTGCCAGCAGTGAAGTGTCGGGACAGGGATACACAGATACGCAGTATTTT. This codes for CASSEVSGQGYTDTQYF.

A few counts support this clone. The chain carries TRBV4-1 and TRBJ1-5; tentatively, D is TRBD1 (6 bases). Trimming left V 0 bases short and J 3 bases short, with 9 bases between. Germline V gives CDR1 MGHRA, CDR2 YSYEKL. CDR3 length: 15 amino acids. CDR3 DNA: TGCGCCAGCAGCCAAGACCCAGGGGCCAATCAGCCCCAGCATTTT. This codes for CASSQDPGANQPQHF.

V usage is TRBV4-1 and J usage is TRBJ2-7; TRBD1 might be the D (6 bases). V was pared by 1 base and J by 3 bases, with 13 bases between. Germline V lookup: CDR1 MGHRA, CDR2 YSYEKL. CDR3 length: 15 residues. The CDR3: CASSQGSYRDYEQYF. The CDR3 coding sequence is TGCGCCAGCAGCCAAGGATCATACAGGGACTACGAGCAGTACTTC.

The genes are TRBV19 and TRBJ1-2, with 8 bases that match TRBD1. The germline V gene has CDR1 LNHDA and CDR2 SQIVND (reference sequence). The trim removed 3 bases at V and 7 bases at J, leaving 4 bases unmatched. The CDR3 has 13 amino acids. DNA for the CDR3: TGTGCCAGTAGTATGCGGACAGGGTTTGGCTACACCTTC. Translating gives CASSMRTGFGYTF.

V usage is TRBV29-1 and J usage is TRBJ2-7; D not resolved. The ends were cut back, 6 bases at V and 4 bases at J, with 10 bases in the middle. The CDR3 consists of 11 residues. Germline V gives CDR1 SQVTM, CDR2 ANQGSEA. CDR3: CSVQYEYEQYF. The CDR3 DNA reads TGCAGCGTCCAGTACGAATACGAGCAGTACTTC.

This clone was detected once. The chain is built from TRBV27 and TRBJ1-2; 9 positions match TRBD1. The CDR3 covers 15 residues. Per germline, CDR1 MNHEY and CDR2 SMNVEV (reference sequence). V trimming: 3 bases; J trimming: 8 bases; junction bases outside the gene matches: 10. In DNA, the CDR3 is TGTGCCAGCAGTTTGGCGACAGGGGGACAGATCGGCTACACCTTC. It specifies CASSLATGGQIGYTF.

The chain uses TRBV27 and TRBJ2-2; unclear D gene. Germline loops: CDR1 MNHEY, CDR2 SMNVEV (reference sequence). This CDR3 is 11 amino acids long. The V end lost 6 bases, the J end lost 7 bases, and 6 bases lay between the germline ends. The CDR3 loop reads CASSANGELFF. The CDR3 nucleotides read TGTGCCAGCAGCGCCAACGGGGAGCTGTTTTTT.

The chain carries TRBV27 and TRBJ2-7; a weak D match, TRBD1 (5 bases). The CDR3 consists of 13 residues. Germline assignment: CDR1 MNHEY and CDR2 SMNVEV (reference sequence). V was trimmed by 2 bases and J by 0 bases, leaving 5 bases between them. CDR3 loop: CASSLRGSYEQYF. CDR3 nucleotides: TGTGCCAGCAGTTTAAGGGGCTCCTACGAGCAGTACTTC.

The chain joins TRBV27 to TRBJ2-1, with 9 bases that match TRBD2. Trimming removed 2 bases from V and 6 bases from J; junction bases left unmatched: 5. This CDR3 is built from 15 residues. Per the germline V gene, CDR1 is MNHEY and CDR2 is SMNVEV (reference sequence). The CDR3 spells CASSLMGLAINEQFF. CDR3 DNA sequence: TGTGCCAGCAGTTTAATGGGACTAGCAATCAATGAGCAGTTCTTC.

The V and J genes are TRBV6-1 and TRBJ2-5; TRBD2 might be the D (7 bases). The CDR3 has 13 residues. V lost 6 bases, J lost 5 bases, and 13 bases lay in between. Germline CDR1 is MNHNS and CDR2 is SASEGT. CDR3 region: CASSKGGWETQYF. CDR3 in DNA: TGTGCCAGCAGCAAGGGGGGGTGGGAGACCCAGTACTTC.

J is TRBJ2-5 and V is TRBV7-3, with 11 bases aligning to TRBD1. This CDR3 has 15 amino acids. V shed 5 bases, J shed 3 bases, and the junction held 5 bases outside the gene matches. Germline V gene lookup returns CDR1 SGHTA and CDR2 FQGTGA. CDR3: CASSPGTGGEETQYF. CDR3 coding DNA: TGTGCCAGCAGCCCCGGGACAGGGGGGGAAGAGACCCAGTACTTC.

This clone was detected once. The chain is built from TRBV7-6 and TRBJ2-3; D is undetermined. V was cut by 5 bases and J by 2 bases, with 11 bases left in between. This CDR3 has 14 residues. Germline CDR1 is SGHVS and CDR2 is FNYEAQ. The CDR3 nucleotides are TGTGCCAGCAGCCCCCATTCGGACACAGATACGCAGTATTTT. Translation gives CASSPHSDTDTQYF.

This CDR3 reads CASSAGGEDYGYTF. The CDR3 DNA sequence: TGTGCCAGCAGCGCAGGGGGCGAGGACTATGGCTACACCTTC. The rearrangement links TRBV6-4 to TRBJ1-2; 8 nucleotides agree with TRBD1. This CDR3 has 14 residues. The V gene's germline CDR1 is MRHNA and CDR2 SNTAGT. Losses at the gene ends were 6 bases for V and 3 bases for J; bases not matched to a gene: 6.

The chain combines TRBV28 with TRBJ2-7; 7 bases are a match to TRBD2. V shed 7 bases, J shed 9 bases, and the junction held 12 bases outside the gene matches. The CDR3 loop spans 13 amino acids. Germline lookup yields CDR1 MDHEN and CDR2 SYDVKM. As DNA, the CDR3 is TGTGCCAGCACGAACCCTGGCGGGGGAGGGCAGTACTTC. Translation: CASTNPGGGGQYF.

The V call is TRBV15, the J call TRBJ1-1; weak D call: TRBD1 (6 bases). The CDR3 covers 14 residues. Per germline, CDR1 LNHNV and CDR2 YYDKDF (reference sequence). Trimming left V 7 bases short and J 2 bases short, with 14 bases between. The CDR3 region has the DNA TGTGCCACCAAGGGGGGCCGACTAAACACTGAAGCTTTCTTT. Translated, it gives CATKGGRLNTEAFF.

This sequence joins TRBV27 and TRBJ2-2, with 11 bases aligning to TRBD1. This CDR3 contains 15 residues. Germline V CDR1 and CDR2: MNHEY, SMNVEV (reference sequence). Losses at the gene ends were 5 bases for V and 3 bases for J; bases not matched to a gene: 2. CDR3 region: CASSRTGGYTGELFF. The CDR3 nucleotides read TGTGCCAGCAGTCGGACAGGGGGCTACACCGGGGAGCTGTTTTTT.

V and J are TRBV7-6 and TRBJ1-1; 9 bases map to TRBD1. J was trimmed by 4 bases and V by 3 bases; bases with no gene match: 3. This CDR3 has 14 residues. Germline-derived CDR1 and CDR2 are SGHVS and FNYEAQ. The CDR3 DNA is TGTGCCAGCAGCTTTGAGACAGGGGGCACTGAAGCTTTCTTT. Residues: CASSFETGGTEAFF.

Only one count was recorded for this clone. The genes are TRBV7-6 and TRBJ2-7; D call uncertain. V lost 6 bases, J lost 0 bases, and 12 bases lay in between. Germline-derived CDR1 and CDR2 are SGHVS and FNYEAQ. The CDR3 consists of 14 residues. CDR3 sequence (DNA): TGTGCCAGCAGTAGTGTGGCTTACTCCTACGAGCAGTACTTC. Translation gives CASSSVAYSYEQYF.

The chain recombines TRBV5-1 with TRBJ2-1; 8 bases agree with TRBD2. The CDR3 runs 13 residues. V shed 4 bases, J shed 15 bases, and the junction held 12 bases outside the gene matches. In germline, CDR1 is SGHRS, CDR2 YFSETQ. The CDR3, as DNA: TGCGCCAGCAGCCTGGAGCCTGGGGGACTAGGGTTCTTC. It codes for CASSLEPGGLGFF.